This T cell receptor (beta chain) is drawn from a study of blood T cells in healthy people across ages. Primed by a sample-barcoded 5' primer and a J-beta primer mix, a second PCR proceeded for 7 to 11 cycles. Each cDNA molecule, via a template-switch adaptor with 12 random nucleotides, was tagged. One entry per CDR3 protein, called by TCRdb with MiXCR from the 5' RACE reads. The repertoire holds 1.2 million to 1.5 million distinct CDR3 sequences, with 59% as singletons. Sequences were obtained from blood. The receptor was derived from a man between 18 and 29 years old in good health.

This chain's CDR3 is CASSLDRGSLGEQFF. The CDR3 DNA reads as TGCGCCAGCAGCCTGGACAGGGGTAGTTTGGGCGAGCAGTTCTTC. This chain uses TRBV4-1 with TRBJ2-1; 9 bases are shared with TRBD1. CDR1 MGHRA and CDR2 YSYEKL come from the germline V gene. The CDR3 is 15 residues long. The J segment lost 10 bases and the V segment lost 4 bases, leaving 11 bases of the junction unmatched.